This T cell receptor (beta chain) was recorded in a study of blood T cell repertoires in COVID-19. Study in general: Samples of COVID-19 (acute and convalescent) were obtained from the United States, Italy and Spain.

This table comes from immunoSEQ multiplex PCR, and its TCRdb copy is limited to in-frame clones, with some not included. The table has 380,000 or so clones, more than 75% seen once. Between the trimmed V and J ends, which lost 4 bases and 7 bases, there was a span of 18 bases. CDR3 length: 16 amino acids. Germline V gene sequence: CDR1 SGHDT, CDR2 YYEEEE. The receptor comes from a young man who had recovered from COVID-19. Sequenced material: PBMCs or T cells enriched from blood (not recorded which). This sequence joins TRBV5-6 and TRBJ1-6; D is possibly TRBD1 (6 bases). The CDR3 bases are TGTGCCAGCAGCAGGGACAAGGGGCTGAAGAATTCACCCCTCCACTTT. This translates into CASSRDKGLKNSPLHF. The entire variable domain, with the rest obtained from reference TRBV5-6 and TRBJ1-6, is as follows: DAGVTQSPTHLIKTRGQQVTLRCSPKSGHDTVSWYQQALGQGPQFIFQYYEEEERQRGNFPDRFSGHQFPNYSSELNVNALLLGDSALYLCASSRDKGLKNSPLHFGNGTRLTVT.